This is a list of T cell receptor beta chains from one sample in a study of shared clonotypes between healthy human individuals. TCRdb keeps only in-frame clones here, not all; method: immunoSEQ multiplex PCR. The repertoire holds hundreds of thousands of clones, roughly 70% seen once, with approximately 1.8% in the top ten. The sample comprised memory CD4+ T cells sorted from blood. The receptors were sampled from a woman aged 25 to 39 in good health. The CDR3 runs from the conserved cysteine through the conserved F or W. Fields, in order: J gene, V gene, CDR3 protein.

>TRBJ2-7|TRBV6-5
CATRGPTGQYF
>TRBJ2-7|TRBV7-2
CASSPTALAKSYEQYF
>TRBJ1-1|TRBV5-1
CASSDTMNTEAFF
>TRBJ2-5|TRBV7-8
CASSLAPALAESQETQYF
>TRBJ1-5|TRBV5-5
CASSTHPRGNQPQHF
>TRBJ2-7|TRBV6-5
CASMPGRNSYEQYF
>TRBJ2-6|TRBV4-1
CASSQKGNSGANVLTF
>TRBJ2-5|TRBV6-1
CASRTTGPETQYF
>TRBJ2-1|TRBV10-1
CASSGDLHNEQFF
>TRBJ2-1|TRBV5-1
CASSYLSGASYNEQFF
>TRBJ2-3|TRBV11-2
CASSSRLAGNPGADTQYF
>TRBJ2-7|TRBV27
CASSPLAGVPYEQYF
>TRBJ1-1|TRBV11-2
CASSSRFQSTEAFF
>TRBJ2-1|TRBV12-5
CASGSTGTSGSNEQFF
>TRBJ1-1|TRBV27
CASSLTRVGITEAFF
>TRBJ2-1|TRBV27
CASSLYRDEQFF
>TRBJ2-3|TRBV5-1
CASSPRGRDTQYF
>TRBJ2-7|TRBV5-6
CASRRTGDILYEQYF
>TRBJ1-1|TRBV11-2
CASSPGGQPNTEAFF
>TRBJ2-5|TRBV7-2
CASSLGTSGSAQYF
>TRBJ1-4|TRBV6-6
CASSYYPGANEKLFF
>TRBJ2-1|TRBV2
CASSVLAGVRNEQFF
>TRBJ1-1|TRBV14
CASSQGMNTEAFF
>TRBJ2-6|TRBV15
CATSRVSPGSGANVLTF
>TRBJ2-5|TRBV15
CATSILGKETQYF
>TRBJ1-4|TRBV5-1
CASSLGDREGEKLFF
>TRBJ1-1|TRBV5-4
CASSLARYGSEAFF
>TRBJ1-4|TRBV18
CASSPDWNNEKLFF
>TRBJ2-7|TRBV19
CASATSGRIGEQYF
>TRBJ2-2|TRBV30
CAWSSNTGELFF
>TRBJ2-1|TRBV7-2
CASSLWAGSNNEQFF
>TRBJ2-2|TRBV5-6
CASSFLVADNTGELFF
>TRBJ1-4|TRBV25-1
CASSGTGYEKLFF
>TRBJ2-1|TRBV5-1
CASSFPPGMGNEQFF
>TRBJ2-1|TRBV15
CATSPEGDQQFF
>TRBJ2-1|TRBV27
CASKVTSGKSNEQFF
>TRBJ2-3|TRBV28
CASLGRYLSGDTQYF
>TRBJ1-5|TRBV19
CASSREGVEPQHF
>TRBJ2-7|TRBV5-1
CASSLAIPYEQYF
>TRBJ1-4|TRBV28
CASSAVDRGVEKLFF
>TRBJ2-7|TRBV15
CATSREKLWSSGEFYEQYF
>TRBJ1-1|TRBV27
CASSPQFSFMNTEAFF
>TRBJ1-1|TRBV7-2
CASSAQRDTEAFF
>TRBJ2-1|TRBV5-4
CASSSRRTSEQFF
>TRBJ2-3|TRBV9
CASSPGLAGISTDTQYF
>TRBJ2-3|TRBV2
CASRASGIGTDTQYF
>TRBJ2-3|TRBV15
CATSRGLPSGTDTQYF
>TRBJ1-1|TRBV27
CASSLSPLSHGVGMNTEAFF
>TRBJ2-3|TRBV25-1
CASSEEAVSTDTQYF
>TRBJ2-1|TRBV2
CASHVLRRGFF
>TRBJ1-5|TRBV7-9
CASSPDRESRPQHF
>TRBJ2-3|TRBV7-9
CASSSILGLSFGDTQYF
>TRBJ2-7|TRBV2
CASTYANYEQYF
>TRBJ2-5|TRBV7-2
CASSRPAGAGLQETQYF
>TRBJ2-1|TRBV9
CASSVAHGSSYNEQFF
>TRBJ2-1|TRBV6-5
CASSSLGTSGTNEQFF
>TRBJ1-5|TRBV28
CASSEQGKYDQPQHF
>TRBJ2-5|TRBV15
CATQPDRSQETQYF
>TRBJ2-3|TRBV18
CASSPAGGFGDTQYF